This T cell receptor (beta chain) derives from a study of chemoradiotherapy in HPV16-positive cancers. About the study: Candidate HPV-specific clones and shared TCR motifs came from two HPV16-positive patients. Regarding the study as a whole: For HPV16-positive patients, expanding HPV-responsive T cells associated with longer recurrence-free survival.

As to this clone: Its antigen is still unknown.

V lost 1 base and J lost 0, with 10 bases in between. The V gene's germline CDR1 is MNHNS and CDR2 SASEGT. The CDR3 spans 16 residues. The method was immunoSEQ multiplex PCR; TCRdb's version includes in-frame clones alone and lacks a portion of them. The repertoire has more than 1,000 clones, approximately 90% of them found once; the top ten carry approximately 2.2%. Sequencing used tumor tissue, obtained from a patient who underwent chemoradiotherapy. The clonotype was recovered from a human donor with HPV-associated anogenital cancer. This rearrangement joins TRBV6-1 to TRBJ1-3; D ambiguous. CDR3 DNA: TGTGCCAGCAGTGAAGAGGTCGTGAGCTCTGGAAACACCATATATTTT. Amino acids: CASSEEVVSSGNTIYF.